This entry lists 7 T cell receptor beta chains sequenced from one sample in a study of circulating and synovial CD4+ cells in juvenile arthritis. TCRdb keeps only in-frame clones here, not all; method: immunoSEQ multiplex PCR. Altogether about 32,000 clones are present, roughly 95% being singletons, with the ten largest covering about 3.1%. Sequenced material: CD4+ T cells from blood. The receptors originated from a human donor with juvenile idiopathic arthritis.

CDR3: CASSERLAGGAEQFF. The CDR3, as DNA: TGTGCCAGCAGTGAAAGGCTAGCGGGAGGGGCTGAGCAGTTCTTC. The V and J genes are TRBV6-1 and TRBJ2-1, with 12 positions matching TRBD2. The CDR3 consists of 15 residues. Germline assignment: CDR1 MNHNS and CDR2 SASEGT. Germline trimming cut 2 bases from V and 9 bases from J; bases unmatched to any gene: 5.

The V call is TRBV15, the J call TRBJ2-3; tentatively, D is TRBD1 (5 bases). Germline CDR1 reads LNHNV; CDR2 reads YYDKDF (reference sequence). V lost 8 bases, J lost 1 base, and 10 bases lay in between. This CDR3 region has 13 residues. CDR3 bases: TGTGCCACCTCTATACAGGGCACAGATACGCAGTATTTT. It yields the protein CATSIQGTDTQYF.

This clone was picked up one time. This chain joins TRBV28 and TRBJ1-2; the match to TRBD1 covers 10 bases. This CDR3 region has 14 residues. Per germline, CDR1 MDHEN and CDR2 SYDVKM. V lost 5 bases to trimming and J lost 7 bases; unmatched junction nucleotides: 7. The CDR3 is CASSPAGQGFGYTF. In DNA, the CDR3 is TGTGCCAGCAGTCCGGCGGGACAGGGGTTTGGCTACACCTTC.

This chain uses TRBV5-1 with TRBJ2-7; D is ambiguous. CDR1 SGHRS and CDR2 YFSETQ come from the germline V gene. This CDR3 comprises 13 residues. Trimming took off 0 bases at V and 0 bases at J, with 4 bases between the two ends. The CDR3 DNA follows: TGCGCCAGCAGCTTGGAACACTCCTACGAGCAGTACTTC. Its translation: CASSLEHSYEQYF. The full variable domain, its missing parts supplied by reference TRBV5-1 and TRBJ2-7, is KAGVTQTPRYLIKTRGQQVTLSCSPISGHRSVSWYQQTPGQGLQFLFEYFSETQRNKGNFPGRFSGRQFSNSRSEMNVSTLELGDSALYLCASSLEHSYEQYFGPGTRLTVT.

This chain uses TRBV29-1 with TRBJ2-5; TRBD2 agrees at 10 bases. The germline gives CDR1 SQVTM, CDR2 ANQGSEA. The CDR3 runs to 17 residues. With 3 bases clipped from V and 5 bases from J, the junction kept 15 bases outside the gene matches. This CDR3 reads CSVEQPRLAGGSETQYF. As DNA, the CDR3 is TGCAGCGTTGAGCAACCCCGACTAGCGGGCGGATCGGAGACCCAGTACTTC.

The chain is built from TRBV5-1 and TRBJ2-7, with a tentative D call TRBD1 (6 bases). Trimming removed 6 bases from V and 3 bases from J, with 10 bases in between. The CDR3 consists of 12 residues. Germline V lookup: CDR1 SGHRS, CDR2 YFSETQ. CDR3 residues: CASKEQGYEQYF. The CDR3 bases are TGCGCCAGCAAGGAACAGGGCTACGAGCAGTACTTC.

CDR3 nucleotides: TGCGCCAGCAGCTTGGGGGACTATATGGCCAACAATGAGCAGTTCTTC. Amino acids: CASSLGDYMANNEQFF. The V call is TRBV5-1, the J call TRBJ2-1, with 7 bases matching TRBD2. This CDR3 spans 16 amino acids. V lost 0 bases, J lost 5 bases, and 8 bases stayed unmatched. The germline V gene encodes CDR1 SGHRS and CDR2 YFSETQ.